A selection of T cell receptor beta chains follows, all from one sample in a study of shared clonotypes between healthy human individuals. The assay was immunoSEQ multiplex PCR, and TCRdb's table has in-frame clones only and misses some. This sample has about 2.1 million clones, with just over 90% found just once. The sample was naive CD8+ T cells from PBMCs. The receptors derive from a man between 18 and 35 years old in good health. Some clones in this sample may be carry-over from other donors' samples. The CDR3 runs from the conserved cysteine through the conserved F or W. The D gene is left open where the match is weak. Clone size is stated in some rows and not others, as once, few, many or a class when expanded.

TRBD2,-,TRBJ2-2,TRBV19,CATERELFTGELFF,TGTGCCACTGAGCGGGAACTATTCACCGGGGAGCTGTTTTTT
-,-,TRBJ1-1,TRBV27,CASSLRGALNTEAFF,TGTGCCAGCAGCTTGAGAGGGGCTTTGAACACTGAAGCTTTCTTT
-,-,TRBJ1-1,TRBV27,CASSLVPGRLFEAFF,TGTGCCAGCAGTCTAGTCCCGGGACGGCTATTTGAAGCTTTCTTT
-,-,TRBJ2-7,TRBV14,CASSLFYGGAYEQYF,TGTGCCAGCAGCCTATTCTACGGGGGCGCTTACGAGCAGTACTTC
-,-,TRBJ2-7,TRBV4-1,CASSQDQLAYEQYF,TGCGCCAGCAGCCAAGATCAACTAGCCTACGAGCAGTACTTC
TRBD2,-,TRBJ2-5,TRBV13,CASSLGGPSGRSWGETQYF,TGTGCCAGCAGCTTAGGAGGGCCTAGCGGGAGGTCTTGGGGAGAGACCCAGTACTTC
TRBD1,-,TRBJ1-4,TRBV7-9,CASSLTDRVREKLFF,TGTGCCAGCAGCTTAACCGACAGGGTTAGGGAAAAACTGTTTTTT
TRBD2,-,TRBJ2-5,TRBV4-1,CASSEERELQETQYF,TGCGCCAGCAGCGAGGAGCGGGAGCTGCAAGAGACCCAGTACTTC
-,-,TRBJ2-7,TRBV27,CASSSPRSAGQVYEQYF,TGTGCCAGCAGTTCACCCCGGTCGGCAGGCCAAGTCTACGAGCAGTACTTC
-,once,TRBJ2-3,TRBV7-9,CASSDRGPRADTQYF,TGTGCCAGCAGCGACCGCGGGCCAAGGGCAGATACGCAGTATTTT
-,-,TRBJ2-1,TRBV27,CASSLSKRVSSYNEQFF,TGTGCCAGCAGTTTATCAAAGCGGGTAAGCTCCTACAATGAGCAGTTCTTC
TRBD1,-,TRBJ2-7,TRBV28,CASTLRQGYEQYF,TGTGCCAGCACCCTCCGACAGGGCTACGAGCAGTACTTC
-,-,TRBJ2-1,TRBV7-3,CASSYRGGTRDEQFF,TGTGCCAGCAGCTACCGGGGCGGGACGCGCGATGAGCAGTTCTTC
-,-,TRBJ2-3,TRBV27,CASSLSLESRTDTQYF,TGTGCCAGCAGTTTATCGTTGGAGTCACGCACAGATACGCAGTATTTT
-,-,TRBJ1-2,TRBV10-3,CAISGPGQGVDGYTF,TGTGCCATCAGCGGACCGGGACAAGGGGTAGATGGCTACACCTTC
TRBD2,-,TRBJ2-5,TRBV28,CASSKLAGPFETQYF,TGTGCCAGCAGTAAACTAGCGGGTCCCTTCGAGACCCAGTACTTC
-,-,TRBJ2-6,TRBV27,CASSSSYSSGANVLTF,TGTGCCAGCAGTTCGTCCTACAGCTCTGGGGCCAACGTCCTGACTTTC
-,once,TRBJ2-5,TRBV6-6,CASSYPQGGEETQYF,TGTGCCAGCAGTTACCCCCAGGGGGGGGAAGAGACCCAGTACTTC
TRBD1,-,TRBJ1-5,TRBV2,CASSLRDRQNQPQHF,TGTGCCAGCAGCCTTCGGGACAGGCAAAATCAGCCCCAGCATTTT
TRBD2,-,TRBJ2-5,TRBV28,CASSLRLAGTQETQYF,TGTGCCAGCAGTCTTCGACTAGCGGGAACCCAAGAGACCCAGTACTTC
TRBD1,-,TRBJ1-2,TRBV28,CASRRQGLRGYTF,TGTGCCAGCAGAAGACAGGGATTGAGGGGCTACACCTTC
TRBD1,-,TRBJ1-1,TRBV27,CASSLRQGARDTEAFF,TGTGCCAGCAGTCTCAGACAGGGGGCGCGTGACACTGAAGCTTTCTTT